This T cell receptor (beta chain) is drawn from a study of OX40 agonist ivuxolimab in advanced cancers. Study overall: At doses from 0.01 to 10 mg/kg, patients were given intravenous ivuxolimab every 2 weeks. People in dose escalation had one of these cancers: hepatocellular carcinoma, melanoma, renal cell or head and neck cancer.

Study conclusions and caveats: At 0.1 to 3.0 mg/kg and by week 6, clonal expansion occurred in CD4+ and CD8+ blood T cells. In general, CD8+ T cells held more expanded clones than CD4+ did, on average.

Libraries were prepared by immunoSEQ multiplex PCR; TCRdb keeps only in-frame clonotypes and omits some of them. The table includes tens of thousands of clones, 80% to 90% detected once. This CDR3 has 13 residues. V was trimmed by 5 bases and J by 7 bases, leaving 14 bases between them. Germline V gene lookup returns CDR1 SGHTA and CDR2 FQGNSA. Notes on this clone: As yet, its antigen is unknown.

The rearrangement joins TRBV7-2 to TRBJ2-5; tentatively, D is TRBD1 (6 bases). Sequenced here: CD4+ or CD8+ T cells sorted from blood, sampled in a trial of the OX40 agonist ivuxolimab. The sequence was obtained from an adult with an advanced solid tumor such as melanoma, head and neck, liver or kidney cancer. The CDR3 loop is CASSLGGRGTQYF. CDR3 coding DNA: TGTGCCAGCAGCCTAGGGGGAAGGGGGACCCAGTACTTC.